The sequence of this TCR beta chain was determined in a study of CD8 T cells in Susac syndrome. Germline CDR1 reads SQVTM; CDR2 reads ANQGSEA. This CDR3 has 18 amino acids. Trimming removed 3 bases from V and 5 bases from J; junction bases left unmatched: 12. The authors reverse transcribed about 0.45 to 1 ug RNA with random hexamers. The immunoSEQ assay covered 54 Vbeta and 13 Jbeta segments for CDR3. Via MiXCR, TCRdb re-called the immunoSEQ multiplex PCR reads, giving one row per CDR3 protein. This table holds about 130,000 distinct CDR3 sequences, roughly 95% found once. Peripheral blood CD8+ and CD4+ T cells were profiled by TCR beta sequencing.

The sequenced sample was CD4+ T cells from PBMCs. The origin of this receptor is a human donor in good health. V is TRBV29-1 and J is TRBJ2-3; TRBD2 agrees at 15 bases. The DNA for the CDR3 is TGCAGCGTTGATCGGACTAGCGGGAGGGGAAGGAGAGGAGATACGCAGTATTTT. Translation gives CSVDRTSGRGRRGDTQYF.